These T cell receptor beta chains were read from a single sample in a study of cytomegalovirus exposure and HLA in healthy donors. TCRdb keeps only in-frame clones here, not all; method: immunoSEQ multiplex PCR. Among 70,000 or so clones listed, approximately 93% were seen once. The sequenced sample was PBMCs. These receptors all stem from a man aged 18 to 29 in good health and CMV-seropositive. CDR3s include the opening cysteine and the closing phenylalanine or tryptophan. Each record gives: clone size, J gene, V gene, D gene, CDR3 DNA, CDR3 protein. D genes are given only for firm matches. The size field is filled for only some rows; it gives once, few, many or a size class.

>-|TRBJ2-7|TRBV28|-
TGTGCCAGCAGTACCATATCGATCGGGTACGGTACCTACGAGCAGTACTTC
CASSTISIGYGTYEQYF
>-|TRBJ2-7|TRBV6-1|-
TGTGCCAGCAATCACGCAGGGCATCCGTCCGAGCAGTACTTC
CASNHAGHPSEQYF
>-|TRBJ2-1|TRBV4-1|-
TGCGCCAGCAGCCAAGTGGCTCCCTACAATGAGCAGTTCTTC
CASSQVAPYNEQFF
>-|TRBJ2-7|TRBV2|-
TGTGCCAGCGGAGAGTACGAGCAGTACTTC
CASGEYEQYF
>-|TRBJ2-7|TRBV15|TRBD2
TGTGCCACCAGCAGAGGGACTAGCGGGATCGGCGAGCAGTACTTC
CATSRGTSGIGEQYF
>-|TRBJ2-4|TRBV2|TRBD2
TGTGCCAGCAGCGAAAGCGGGAGTAATCGCAACATTCAGTACTTC
CASSESGSNRNIQYF
>-|TRBJ2-1|TRBV5-1|-
TGCGCCAGCAGCTTGGCTTCGATTAGCTCCTACAATGAGCAGTTCTTC
CASSLASISSYNEQFF
>-|TRBJ2-2|TRBV5-4|TRBD1
TGTGCCAGCATGAGGGACGGACAGGCCCTAGGAGGCTACGGGGAGCTGTTTTTT
CASMRDGQALGGYGELFF
>-|TRBJ1-2|TRBV30|TRBD1
TGTGCCTGGACCCCCGGGACAGGGTTATCCGGCTACACCTTC
CAWTPGTGLSGYTF
>-|TRBJ2-7|TRBV27|-
TGTGCCAGCAGTCGAGATCTCGCCTACGAGCAGTACTTC
CASSRDLAYEQYF
>-|TRBJ2-1|TRBV19|TRBD2
TGTGCCAGCAAGGGGACTAGCGGGAGGACCCCCTACAATGAGCAGTTCTTC
CASKGTSGRTPYNEQFF
>once|TRBJ2-3|TRBV5-1|-
TGCGCCAGCGGGGGCTTTACAGATACGCAGTATTTT
CASGGFTDTQYF
>-|TRBJ1-1|TRBV5-4|-
TGTGCCAGCAGCTTACTACAGGGCGTGAACACTGAAGCTTTCTTT
CASSLLQGVNTEAFF
>-|TRBJ1-1|TRBV6-5|-
TGTGCCAGCAGTTACCAGGGTGCGAAACCCCCTGAAGCTTTCTTT
CASSYQGAKPPEAFF
>-|TRBJ2-1|TRBV5-4|-
TGTGCCAGCAGCTTGGAACCTAGCCGCTCAGGCAATGAGCAGTTCTTC
CASSLEPSRSGNEQFF
>-|TRBJ1-2|TRBV30|-
TGTGCCGGGCAGGGTAGCTATGGCTACACCTTC
CAGQGSYGYTF
>-|TRBJ1-2|TRBV6-5|-
TGTGCCAGCAGCCAACAGGGTTGGGCTAACTATGGCTACACCTTC
CASSQQGWANYGYTF
>-|TRBJ1-3|TRBV13|TRBD1
TGTGCCAGCAGTCACAGGGGGCAGGGGTGGTCTGGAAACACCATATATTTT
CASSHRGQGWSGNTIYF
>-|TRBJ2-5|TRBV10-3|-
TGTGCCATCAGTGAGTCGAGAGAGACCCAGTACTTC
CAISESRETQYF
>-|TRBJ2-5|TRBV9|TRBD1
TGTGCCAGCAGCGTAGCGGGACAGGGGAAAGAGACCCAGTACTTC
CASSVAGQGKETQYF
>-|TRBJ2-3|TRBV4-1|-
TGCGCCAGCAGCCACCTAGGGGCAGATACGCAGTATTTT
CASSHLGADTQYF